This TCR beta chain came from a study of Graves' ophthalmopathy and Graves' hyperthyroidism. The germline V and J ends were trimmed by 4 bases and 5 bases, with 12 bases remaining between them. Looked up from germline, CDR1 is SGDLS and CDR2 is YYNGEE. This CDR3 has 14 amino acids. This clonotype was counted ten times or more. Clinical symptoms, serum thyroxine, TRAb, thyroid ultrasound and orbital computed tomography determined diagnosis. RNA transcripts were the template, and TCR beta CDR3 regions were amplified from them. HTBI primers served in a first-round RT-PCR, which a second-round multiplex PCR followed. MiXCR, run by TCRdb on the multiplex PCR reads, gives a single entry per CDR3 protein. The sample yields 600,000 to 950,000 distinct CDR3 sequences, roughly two fifths seen once.

The sequence came from an adult man with Graves' ophthalmopathy. The source material was peripheral blood. The rearrangement uses TRBV9 and TRBJ1-4, with a possible D match to TRBD1 (6 bases). The CDR3 DNA follows: TGTGCCAGCAGCCAGGGGACGGAGAATGAAAAACTGTTTTTT. This codes for CASSQGTENEKLFF.